These 10 T cell receptor beta chains were all obtained from the same sample, sequenced in a study of control samples from healthy donors and cancer patients. Data came from immunoSEQ multiplex PCR; TCRdb stores just in-frame clones and leaves some out. The sample includes about 120,000 clones, 85% to 90% of them seen just once. Sequencing used blood. The receptor source for this set is a man aged 25 to 45 in good health.

V and J are TRBV24-1 and TRBJ2-2, with D unclear. V was clipped by 4 bases and J by 4 bases, with 9 bases between them. Germline-derived CDR1 and CDR2 are KGHDR and SFDVKD. The CDR3 length is 14 residues. The CDR3 sequence is CATSDRSFTGELFF. The DNA of the CDR3 is TGTGCCACCAGTGACCGTAGTTTCACCGGGGAGCTGTTTTTT.

The V gene is TRBV3-1 (or the pseudogene TRBV3-2), the J gene TRBJ2-3, with a weak D call TRBD1 (5 bases). Trimming removed 0 bases at V and 2 bases at J, with 12 bases between. This CDR3 is 16 amino acids long. Looked up from germline, CDR1 is LGHDT and CDR2 is YNNKEL (reference sequence). The CDR3 nucleotides are TGTGCCAGCAGCCAAGATCTGAACAGGTACACAGATACGCAGTATTTT. Amino acid sequence: CASSQDLNRYTDTQYF.

The chain has TRBV6-5 and TRBJ2-3, with D possibly matching TRBD1 (5 bases). The ends were cut back, 6 bases at V and 1 base at J, with 11 bases in the middle. The germline gives CDR1 MNHEY, CDR2 SVGAGI. The CDR3 loop spans 14 amino acids. The CDR3 DNA reads as TGTGCCAGCAGCCGACAGACAGGCACAGATACGCAGTATTTT. Its translation: CASSRQTGTDTQYF.

The chain joins TRBV27 to TRBJ1-4; no clear D. Germline V lookup: CDR1 MNHEY, CDR2 SMNVEV (reference sequence). Between the trimmed V and J ends, which lost 3 bases and 8 bases, there was a span of 4 bases. The CDR3 is made up of 11 amino acids. The CDR3 is CASSLGEKLFF. Written as DNA, the CDR3 is TGTGCCAGCAGTTTGGGGGAAAAACTGTTTTTT.

The J gene is TRBJ2-6, the V gene TRBV24-1; D is unresolved. The CDR3 sequence is 16 residues long. Germline V CDR1 and CDR2: KGHDR, SFDVKD. Trimming left V 1 base short and J 1 base short, with 7 bases between. This CDR3 is CATSDLKESGANVLTF. In DNA form, the CDR3 reads TGTGCCACCAGTGATTTAAAAGAATCTGGGGCCAACGTCCTGACTTTC.

This chain links TRBV7-2 with TRBJ2-3, with 8 bases fitting TRBD2. The CDR3 covers 16 residues. Germline trimming cut 5 bases from V and 3 bases from J; bases unmatched to any gene: 10. Looked up from germline, CDR1 is SGHTA and CDR2 is FQGNSA. The CDR3 DNA reads as TGTGCCAGCAGCCCCCTGGGCGGGGGGCTTACAGATACGCAGTATTTT. This sequence encodes CASSPLGGGLTDTQYF.

This sequence joins TRBV2 and TRBJ2-3; 15 nucleotides match TRBD2. V was clipped by 7 bases and J by 3 bases; unmatched bases: 2. The length of the CDR3 is 15 residues. Germline V gives CDR1 SNHLY, CDR2 FYNNEI. DNA of the CDR3: TGTGCCAGCAATGGACTAGCGGGGGGGACAGATACGCAGTATTTT. Translating gives CASNGLAGGTDTQYF.

This clone occurred once. J is TRBJ2-6 and V is TRBV9, with 7 nucleotides matching TRBD1. The junction had 6 bases not matched to a gene; V was cut back by 0 bases and J by 0 bases. Per germline, CDR1 SGDLS and CDR2 YYNGEE. The CDR3 consists of 18 residues. CDR3 amino acids: CASSVARGQSSGANVLTF. The CDR3 DNA follows: TGTGCCAGCAGCGTAGCTAGGGGACAGAGCTCTGGGGCCAACGTCCTGACTTTC. The full variable domain, in which reference TRBV9 and TRBJ2-6 provide the parts outside the CDR3, is DSGVTQTPKHLITATGQRVTLRCSPRSGDLSVYWYQQSLDQGLQFLIQYYNGEERAKGNILERFSAQQFPDLHSELNLSSLELGDSALYFCASSVARGQSSGANVLTFGAGSRLTVL.

The rearrangement links TRBV9 to TRBJ2-3; perhaps TRBD2 as D (5 bases). Trimming removed 0 bases from V and 2 bases from J, with 10 bases in between. Germline assignment: CDR1 SGDLS and CDR2 YYNGEE. The CDR3 extends over 15 amino acids. For the CDR3, the DNA is TGTGCCAGCAGCGTAGGGAGAGGGTCCACAGATACGCAGTATTTT. Residues: CASSVGRGSTDTQYF.

The rearrangement links TRBV25-1 to TRBJ2-1; TRBD2 matches 8 bases. Germline V gives CDR1 MGHDK, CDR2 SYGVNS. V shed 7 bases and J 0 bases; nucleotides not matched to a gene: 8. The CDR3 is made up of 16 amino acids. The DNA for the CDR3 is TGTGCCAGCAATAGCGGGGACTTTAGCTCCTACAATGAGCAGTTCTTC. Residues: CASNSGDFSSYNEQFF.